Sequencing of this T cell receptor (beta chain) was carried out in a study of beta chain features in type 1 diabetes. Whole-study context: Healthy donors resembled patients in age, gender and cell yields.

The CDR3 has 16 amino acids. Germline-derived CDR1 and CDR2 are SGHNT and YYREEE (reference sequence). Germline trimming cut 4 bases from V and 4 bases from J; bases unmatched to any gene: 10. Expressed TCRB transcripts got sequenced, as all isolated RNA was reverse transcribed. Repertoires were generated with immunoSEQ multiplex PCR, while TCRdb's copy carries only in-frame clones and drops some. The table records about 240,000 clones, around 13% of them present only once. The study, taken as a whole, reports: The study found fewer insertions and more deletions at VDJ junctions in type 1 diabetes patients. Type 1 diabetes patients had moderately but significantly shorter TCRB CDR3s in all four CD4+ subsets. PCR could preferentially amplify shorter templates, alike in patients and controls.

This clone has more than one count but fewer than ten. Its target is not known. The V call is TRBV5-4, the J call TRBJ2-3, with TRBD2 identical over 9 bases. The TCR comes from a man aged 25 to 40 with type 1 diabetes. Sequencing was carried out using naive CD4+ T cells from blood. Here the CDR3 reads CASSLGTSLTPDTQYF. CDR3 DNA: TGTGCCAGCAGCCTTGGGACTAGCTTAACCCCAGATACGCAGTATTTT.